This passage covers 15 T cell receptor beta chains from one sample sequenced in a study of T cell responses to AZD1222 COVID-19 vaccine. Assay: immunoSEQ multiplex PCR; the TCRdb copy retains only in-frame clones and omits some. The sample has approximately 100,000 clones; about 90% are singletons. The sample was peripheral blood, taken on day 0 of AZD1222 vaccination. The receptor set was obtained from an adult in good health.

The rearrangement links TRBV18 to TRBJ1-2; tentative D call: TRBD1 (5 bases). The CDR3 sequence is 13 residues long. The V and J ends lost 6 bases and 7 bases respectively, with 15 bases between them. CDR1 KGHSH and CDR2 LQKENI come from the germline V gene. The chain's CDR3 is CASSPERGSGYTF. The CDR3 DNA is TGTGCCAGCTCCCCAGAACGGGGCTCTGGCTACACCTTC.

This clone showed up just a few times. The chain has TRBV5-8 and TRBJ2-1, with D perhaps assigned TRBD1 or TRBD2 (5 bases each). The V gene's germline CDR1 is SGHTS and CDR2 YDEGEE. The V end lost 5 bases, the J end lost 8 bases, and 14 bases lay between the germline ends. This CDR3 has 13 residues. CDR3 in DNA: TGTGCCAGCAGGCAGGGACGGGCCCATGAGCAGTTCTTC. It encodes CASRQGRAHEQFF.

This clone was observed once. The chain is built from TRBV7-8 and TRBJ2-5, with D hard to call. The germline CDR1 and CDR2 sequences are SGHVS and FQNEAQ. This CDR3 spans 15 amino acids. Trimming pared 1 base from V and 1 base from J, leaving 10 bases between. DNA for the CDR3: TGTGCCAGCAGCTTAGGGCCGCAACCCCAAGAGACCCAGTACTTC. Translated: CASSLGPQPQETQYF.

The V gene is TRBV6-5, the J gene TRBJ1-2; a weak D match, TRBD1 (5 bases). This CDR3 region has 14 residues. Germline CDR1 and CDR2: MNHEY and SVGAGI. Trimming removed 5 bases at V and 1 base at J, with 11 bases between. Here the CDR3 reads CASSTLQVNYGYTF. CDR3 sequence (DNA): TGTGCCAGCAGTACCCTACAGGTTAACTATGGCTACACCTTC.

The rearrangement links TRBV10-3 to TRBJ1-4; 8 bases align to TRBD1. The length of the CDR3 is 16 residues. Per the germline V gene, CDR1 is ENHRY and CDR2 is SYGVKD. V was pared by 4 bases and J by 3 bases, with 7 bases of the junction left unmatched. CDR3 sequence: CAISGTGLSANEKLFF. The CDR3, as DNA: TGTGCCATCAGTGGGACAGGGCTTTCAGCTAATGAAAAACTGTTTTTT.

The chain combines TRBV12-3 or TRBV12-4 with TRBJ1-5; no definite D call. This CDR3 has 13 amino acids. With 6 bases removed from V and 7 bases from J, the gap between germline ends came to 13 bases. CDR3 sequence reads: CASSGRRNQPQHF. CDR3 nucleotide sequence: TGTGCCAGCAGCGGCCGCAGAAACCAGCCCCAGCATTTT.

The chain recombines TRBV10-3 with TRBJ1-3; D is perhaps TRBD1 (5 bases). Germline V gene sequence: CDR1 ENHRY, CDR2 SYGVKD. V lost 8 bases, J lost 2 bases, and 13 bases lay in between. The CDR3 totals 14 residues. CDR3 bases: TGTGCCATCTTCGGACACGGTCCTGGAAACACCATATATTTT. It yields the protein CAIFGHGPGNTIYF.

This clone was picked up one time. The junction departs from the called germline gene at one end, perhaps through a read error. The chain uses TRBV9 and TRBJ1-2, with a tentative D call TRBD1 (6 bases). The germline V gene encodes CDR1 SGDLS and CDR2 YYNGEE. CDR3 length equals 13 residues. The CDR3 reads CASSGGPGTSSPF. In nucleotides, the CDR3 is TGTGCCAGCAGCGGGGGACCCGGGACATCCTCGCCCTTC.

The chain has TRBV10-2 and TRBJ1-6; possible D gene TRBD1, 6 bases. Trimming cost V 5 bases and J 9 bases, with 17 bases left between them. The CDR3 covers 15 residues. CDR1 WSHSY and CDR2 SAAADI come from the germline V gene. The CDR3 coding sequence is TGCGCCAGCAGTCCAACGGAGGGGGGCCGTTCACCCCTCCACTTT. It yields the protein CASSPTEGGRSPLHF.

V gene TRBV6-5 combines with J gene TRBJ2-5; no clear D gene. This CDR3 comprises 12 residues. CDR1 and CDR2 (germline): MNHEY, SVGAGI. With 6 bases removed from V and 4 bases from J, the gap between germline ends came to 9 bases. The CDR3 is CASSQVGETQYF. CDR3 sequence (DNA): TGTGCCAGCAGCCAGGTGGGAGAGACCCAGTACTTC.

The chain links TRBV19 to TRBJ2-3, with TRBD2 matching 9 bases. J gave up 6 bases and V 1 base, and 8 bases lay outside the gene matches. This CDR3 contains 16 residues. The germline gives CDR1 LNHDA, CDR2 SQIVND (reference sequence). CDR3 amino acids: CASSIVTAGGWDTQYF. The CDR3 DNA follows: TGTGCCAGTAGTATAGTCACAGCGGGAGGATGGGATACGCAGTATTTT.

This clone has a single count. This chain links TRBV9 with TRBJ2-1; no definite D call. The germline V gene has CDR1 SGDLS and CDR2 YYNGEE. The CDR3 contains 16 residues. V was trimmed by 1 base and J by 3 bases, leaving 14 bases between them. The CDR3 spells CASSVRSSFSYNEQFF. As DNA, the CDR3 is TGTGCCAGCAGCGTAAGGAGTAGTTTTAGCTACAATGAGCAGTTCTTC.

V usage is TRBV5-1 and J usage is TRBJ1-1; TRBD1 aligns across 12 bases. The germline V gene has CDR1 SGHRS and CDR2 YFSETQ. V was pared by 4 bases and J by 3 bases, with 4 bases of the junction left unmatched. The CDR3 consists of 15 residues. CDR3 region: CASSTGTGGHTEAFF. CDR3 coding DNA: TGCGCCAGCAGCACCGGGACAGGGGGCCACACTGAAGCTTTCTTT.

The rearrangement joins TRBV27 to TRBJ2-2, with a tentative D call TRBD1 (5 bases). CDR1 and CDR2 from the germline V gene are MNHEY and SMNVEV (reference sequence). There are 15 residues in the CDR3. V lost 6 bases and J lost 6, with 17 bases in between. The CDR3 nucleotides read TGTGCCAGCAGCGCCTTAAGGGGCGGATCCGGGGAGCTGTTTTTT. Translated: CASSALRGGSGELFF.

The chain combines TRBV6-5 with TRBJ1-2; possible D gene TRBD1, 6 bases. The CDR3 extends over 12 amino acids. V lost 7 bases and J lost 4, with 10 bases in between. CDR1 and CDR2 from the germline V gene are MNHEY and SVGAGI. The CDR3 is CASKTGSYGYTF. In nucleotides, the CDR3 is TGTGCCAGCAAAACAGGGAGCTATGGCTACACCTTC.